The clone carrying this T cell receptor beta chain was recorded many times. RNA transcripts served as the template for amplifying TCR beta CDR3 regions. The HTBI set primed first-round TCR CDR3 RT-PCR. TCRdb ran MiXCR on the multiplex PCR reads and lists one entry per CDR3 protein. The sample yields 490,000 or so distinct CDR3 sequences, roughly 15% seen once. The sample belongs to a study of T cells in Graves' hyperthyroidism and ophthalmopathy. CDR3 size: 15 residues. J gave up 1 base and V 5 bases, and 7 bases lay outside the gene matches. The germline V gene encodes CDR1 DFQATT and CDR2 SNEGSKA (reference sequence).

V gene TRBV20-1 combines with J gene TRBJ2-7; 11 bases match TRBD2. The specimen sequenced was blood. This TCR was sampled from a young woman with Graves' ophthalmopathy. The CDR3 protein is CSAHLAGGPSYEQYF. The DNA of the CDR3 is TGCAGTGCTCACTTAGCGGGAGGGCCGTCCTACGAGCAGTACTTC.